This TCR beta chain was documented in a study of blood T cell repertoires in COVID-19. Study-wide context: In each case, the material was cDNA or gDNA derived from T cells, B-cell-depleted T cells, or PBMCs.

To note about this clone: One junction end does not reproduce the germline sequence, and a read error may be involved.

TCRdb keeps only in-frame clones here, not all; method: immunoSEQ multiplex PCR. The profile covers 100,000 to 150,000 clones, with approximately 82% appearing a single time and around 11% taken by the ten largest. Germline assignment: CDR1 WNHNN and CDR2 SYGVQD (reference sequence). CDR3 length: 14 residues. The sequence was collected from a man aged 55 to 70 with acute or convalescent COVID-19. The chain is built from TRBV10-1 and TRBJ1-1; tentatively, D is TRBD1 (5 bases). What was sequenced was peripheral blood. CDR3 nucleotide sequence: TGCGCCGGCAGCCCACGCCGGGGGGGCACTGAAGCTTTCTTT. Amino acid sequence: CAGSPRRGGTEAFF.